These 16 T cell receptor beta chains were all obtained from the same sample, sequenced in a study of blood T cell repertoires in COVID-19. Some clones are missing from TCRdb's copy, which holds only in-frame ones; the method was immunoSEQ multiplex PCR. The sample records approximately 90,000 clones, 75% to 85% being singletons. Sequencing was carried out using peripheral blood. Receptors originate from a human donor in a cohort sampled during active COVID-19.

V usage is TRBV21-1 and J usage is TRBJ1-4; no DNA check was done on the table's D call, TRBD1. TRBV21-1 is a documented pseudogene. There are 14 residues in the CDR3. CDR3 in amino acids: CASSEPQGCEKLFF. The CDR3 coding sequence is TGTGCCAGCAGCGAGCCACAGGGGTGCGAAAAACTGTTTTTT.

The chain employs TRBV5-6 and TRBJ2-5; D possibly corresponds to TRBD2 (5 bases). Trimming removed 0 bases at V and 4 bases at J, with 16 bases between. Germline assignment: CDR1 SGHDT and CDR2 YYEEEE. CDR3 length: 16 amino acids. The CDR3 DNA sequence: TGTGCCAGCAGCTTGGGGGGAATGGCGGGTTCAGAGACCCAGTACTTC. Protein: CASSLGGMAGSETQYF.

This clone occurred once. V is TRBV19 and J is TRBJ1-4, with 8 bases matching TRBD1. The V gene's germline CDR1 is LNHDA and CDR2 SQIVND (reference sequence). The junction had 7 bases not matched to a gene; V was cut back by 5 bases and J by 8 bases. The CDR3 runs to 14 residues. The CDR3 here is CASSPGQGREKLFF. CDR3 DNA: TGTGCCAGTAGTCCTGGACAGGGACGAGAAAAACTGTTTTTT.

V usage is TRBV7-3 and J usage is TRBJ1-6; no clear D. V was trimmed by 2 bases and J by 6 bases, leaving 11 bases between them. CDR1 SGHTA and CDR2 FQGTGA come from the germline V gene. This CDR3 contains 15 residues. CDR3 nucleotides: TGTGCCAGCAGCTTACACGGGGATGTTAATTCACCCCTCCACTTT. Its protein is CASSLHGDVNSPLHF.

V and J are TRBV6-6 and TRBJ2-1; 10 bases match TRBD2. CDR1 is MNHNY, CDR2 SVGAGI, per germline (reference sequence). The CDR3 loop spans 12 amino acids. V lost 5 bases, J lost 12 bases, and 4 bases stayed unmatched. The DNA of the CDR3 is TGTGCCAGCAGTGCTAGCGGGGGCATGCAGTTCTTC. It specifies CASSASGGMQFF.

This clone was seen more than once but under ten times. This chain joins TRBV7-9 and TRBJ2-7, with 9 positions matching TRBD1. Germline V gene data show CDR1 as SEHNR and CDR2 as FQNEAQ (reference sequence). The CDR3 runs 15 residues. The V gene end was trimmed by 5 bases and the J gene end by 7 bases; junction bases not matched to a gene: 12. The CDR3 here is CASSRTQQGAGEQYF. CDR3 in DNA: TGTGCCAGCAGCCGAACCCAACAGGGGGCGGGAGAGCAGTACTTC.

This clone was picked up one time. This rearrangement joins TRBV5-1 to TRBJ2-2, with TRBD1 matching 7 bases. The CDR3 sequence is 14 residues long. Germline-derived CDR1 and CDR2 are SGHRS and YFSETQ. The V gene end was trimmed by 2 bases and the J gene end by 4 bases; junction bases not matched to a gene: 2. The CDR3 region is CASSLSGGTGELFF. The CDR3 DNA reads TGCGCCAGCAGCTTATCAGGGGGCACCGGGGAGCTGTTTTTT. The whole variable domain, filled in from reference TRBV5-1 and TRBJ2-2, reads KAGVTQTPRYLIKTRGQQVTLSCSPISGHRSVSWYQQTPGQGLQFLFEYFSETQRNKGNFPGRFSGRQFSNSRSEMNVSTLELGDSALYLCASSLSGGTGELFFGEGSRLTVL.

V and J are TRBV5-1 and TRBJ2-3; the match to TRBD2 covers 9 bases. This CDR3 region has 14 residues. In germline, CDR1 is SGHRS, CDR2 YFSETQ. The V and J ends lost 4 bases and 4 bases, in that order; junction bases with no gene match: 4. The CDR3, as DNA: TGCGCCAGCAGCCCCAGACTAGCGGCAGATACGCAGTATTTT. Translating gives CASSPRLAADTQYF.

The J gene is TRBJ2-7, the V gene TRBV7-2; 9 nucleotides align to TRBD2. V was clipped by 10 bases and J by 1 base; unmatched bases: 8. Germline V gene data show CDR1 as SGHTA and CDR2 as FQGNSA. This CDR3 comprises 14 residues. The CDR3 DNA is TGTGCCACCTGTAGCGGGAGAGGGTCCTACGAGCAGTACTTC. Translating gives CATCSGRGSYEQYF.

The rearrangement links TRBV3-1 (or the pseudogene TRBV3-2) to TRBJ1-4, with 11 bases identical to TRBD1. V lost 4 bases, J lost 8 bases, and 15 bases stayed unmatched. CDR3 length: 18 residues. Germline CDR1 reads LGHDT; CDR2 reads YNNKEL (reference sequence). The CDR3: CASSLRTGGDFPREKLFF. The CDR3 DNA reads as TGTGCCAGCAGCCTTCGGACAGGGGGCGATTTCCCCCGGGAAAAACTGTTTTTT.

This chain joins TRBV5-8 and TRBJ1-6; a possible D gene is TRBD1 (5 bases). This CDR3 region has 14 residues. Germline CDR1 reads SGHTS; CDR2 reads YDEGEE. Trimming removed 7 bases at V and 6 bases at J, with 14 bases between. CDR3: CASRLRGGNSPLHF. CDR3 DNA: TGTGCCAGCCGTCTCCGGGGGGGTAATTCACCCCTCCACTTT.

The rearrangement links TRBV18 to TRBJ2-3; 7 bases map to TRBD2. The germline CDR1 and CDR2 sequences are KGHSH and LQKENI. This CDR3 comprises 15 residues. V lost 5 bases, J lost 0 bases, and 5 bases stayed unmatched. The CDR3 DNA follows: TGTGCCAGCTCAACCCTAGCGGAAAGCACAGATACGCAGTATTTT. Translation gives CASSTLAESTDTQYF.

The rearrangement uses TRBV3-1 (or the pseudogene TRBV3-2) and TRBJ2-5, with no clear D. Deletions cut 1 base from V and 7 bases from J, with 13 bases between. The CDR3 is 14 amino acids. Germline V lookup: CDR1 LGHDT, CDR2 YNNKEL (reference sequence). The CDR3 region has the DNA TGTGCCAGCAGCCAAGGGGTGACACTCGGGACCCAGTACTTC. Encoded protein: CASSQGVTLGTQYF.

This chain connects TRBV7-2 to TRBJ1-5, with D perhaps matching TRBD1 (6 bases). The ends were cut back, 4 bases at V and 8 bases at J, with 12 bases in the middle. The CDR3 extends over 13 amino acids. Germline CDR1 is SGHTA and CDR2 is FQGNSA. The CDR3 here is CASSYRGGEPQHF. In DNA form, the CDR3 reads TGTGCCAGCAGCTATAGAGGGGGGGAGCCCCAGCATTTT.

V gene TRBV7-8 combines with J gene TRBJ2-1, with 11 bases identical to TRBD2. J gave up 6 bases and V 5 bases, and 9 bases lay outside the gene matches. From germline, CDR1 is SGHVS and CDR2 FQNEAQ. The CDR3 covers 16 residues. The CDR3 nucleotides are TGTGCCAGCAGCATACAGTCACTAGCGGGAGTCAATGAGCAGTTCTTC. It is translated as CASSIQSLAGVNEQFF. Filled out from reference TRBV7-8 and TRBJ2-1, the complete variable domain reads GAGVSQSPRYKVAKRGQDVALRCDPISGHVSLFWYQQALGQGPEFLTYFQNEAQLDKSGLPSDRFFAERPEGSVSTLKIQRTQQEDSAVYLCASSIQSLAGVNEQFFGPGTRLTVL.

The chain is built from TRBV6-5 and TRBJ2-3; TRBD2 aligns across 7 bases. The CDR3 is made up of 16 amino acids. Trimming took 2 bases from V and 1 from J; bases not matched to a gene: 6. Per germline, CDR1 MNHEY and CDR2 SVGAGI. The CDR3 region has the DNA TGTGCCAGCAGTTACGCACTAGCGACCCGCACAGATACGCAGTATTTT. Its translation is CASSYALATRTDTQYF.